Shown below are 7 T cell receptor beta chains from a single sample sequenced in a study of beta chain features in type 1 diabetes. General study results and limits: Among all four CD4+ subsets, Type 1 diabetes patients had TCRB CDR3s that were moderately but significantly shorter.

The sequenced template was cDNA made from the entire isolated RNA. Using immunoSEQ multiplex PCR, the repertoire was profiled, and TCRdb retains in-frame clones only, with some absent. The profile shows about 120,000 clones, about 15% of them singletons. Antigen specificity for these receptors is unknown. The material sequenced was central memory CD4+ T cells from blood. Receptors originate from a man younger than 40 with type 1 diabetes.

The chain joins TRBV5-1 to TRBJ2-1; D remains unclear. V lost 1 base to trimming and J lost 6 bases, with 14 bases between them. The CDR3 loop spans 15 amino acids. CDR1 is SGHRS and CDR2 is YFSETQ in the germline V gene. CDR3 region: CASSLKARVTNEQFF. In DNA, the CDR3 is TGCGCCAGCAGCTTGAAAGCCCGCGTCACCAATGAGCAGTTCTTC.

Of note for this clone: The same CDR3 arises from other DNA sequences in this sample as well. V is TRBV18 and J is TRBJ1-5; D is uncertain. Germline CDR1 reads KGHSH; CDR2 reads LQKENI. This CDR3 is 13 amino acids long. V gave up 4 bases and J gave up 0 bases, with 4 bases separating them. As DNA, the CDR3 is TGTGCCAGCTCACAGGGTAGCAATCAGCCCCAGCATTTT. Protein sequence: CASSQGSNQPQHF.

The chain uses TRBV30 and TRBJ1-2, with 8 bases lining up with TRBD1. In germline, CDR1 is GTSNPN, CDR2 SVGIG (reference sequence). Trimming removed 1 base from V and 2 bases from J; junction bases left unmatched: 3. This CDR3 region has 14 residues. The chain's CDR3 is CAWSGRQGNYGYTF. The DNA of the CDR3 is TGTGCCTGGAGTGGAAGACAGGGGAACTATGGCTACACCTTC.

In its sample, this clone was seen a few times. The chain employs TRBV7-6 and TRBJ1-6; D is unresolved. The CDR3 length is 16 residues. Trimming cost V 1 base and J 9 bases, with 16 bases left between them. CDR1 and CDR2 from the germline V gene are SGHVS and FNYEAQ. The DNA of the CDR3 is TGTGCCAGCAGCTTAGTGTACGATGTGGTAGGTTCACCCCTCCACTTT. Translating gives CASSLVYDVVGSPLHF.

The table lists this clone with a few counts. This chain uses TRBV4-2 with TRBJ2-7; 9 nucleotides line up with TRBD2. The germline gives CDR1 LGHNA, CDR2 YNFKEQ. Trimming at V came to 1 base and at J to 6 bases, leaving 10 bases not matched to a gene. This CDR3 is 16 amino acids long. Written as DNA, the CDR3 is TGTGCCAGCAGCCAAGCACTAGCGGGCCGTGGGGGCGAGCAGTACTTC. This sequence encodes CASSQALAGRGGEQYF.

J is TRBJ1-2 and V is TRBV7-2; TRBD1 matches at 7 bases. CDR3 length: 14 residues. Germline CDR1 SGHTA, CDR2 FQGNSA. Germline trimming cut 1 base from V and 5 bases from J; bases unmatched to any gene: 4. In DNA, the CDR3 is TGTGCCAGCAGCTTAGACGGGACAGCTTATGGCTACACCTTC. Residues: CASSLDGTAYGYTF.

The V and J genes are TRBV25-1 and TRBJ2-2; D perhaps matches TRBD1 (6 bases). Per germline, CDR1 MGHDK and CDR2 SYGVNS. Trimming removed 6 bases from V and 4 bases from J, with 12 bases in between. The CDR3 is 14 residues long. In DNA form, the CDR3 reads TGTGCCAGCAGCTACAGGGATGCCACCGGGGAGCTGTTTTTT. Its translation: CASSYRDATGELFF.